The 29 T cell receptor beta chains in this list originate from one sample, sequenced in a study of cytomegalovirus exposure and HLA in healthy donors. The PCR made use of 60 Vbeta and 13 Jbeta primers. The method was immunoSEQ multiplex PCR; TCRdb's version includes in-frame clones alone and lacks a portion of them. This sample has roughly 170,000 clones, with roughly 78% found just once. Sequencing input: PBMCs. Every receptor here comes from a boy aged 5-17 years in good health and CMV-seronegative.

The chain links TRBV29-1 to TRBJ2-1; 7 nucleotides line up with TRBD1. CDR3 length equals 18 residues. The J segment lost 0 bases and the V segment lost 3 bases, leaving 14 bases of the junction unmatched. CDR1 SQVTM and CDR2 ANQGSEA come from the germline V gene. CDR3 region: CSVEISRGSLSSYNEQFF. Here the CDR3 DNA reads TGCAGCGTTGAGATAAGCAGGGGGTCCTTAAGCTCCTACAATGAGCAGTTCTTC.

The chain is built from TRBV4-1 and TRBJ2-1, with 9 bases fitting TRBD2. The CDR3 spans 16 residues. CDR1 and CDR2 from the germline V gene are MGHRA and YSYEKL. Losses at the gene ends were 3 bases for V and 5 bases for J; bases not matched to a gene: 8. For the CDR3, the DNA is TGCGCCAGCAGCCAGGCCCCTAGCGGGGTGAACAATGAGCAGTTCTTC. Protein: CASSQAPSGVNNEQFF.

The sample holds a few counts of this clone. V gene TRBV6-4 combines with J gene TRBJ1-2; the D is unclear. CDR1 and CDR2 (germline): MRHNA, SNTAGT. The CDR3 sequence is 14 residues long. V was clipped by 0 bases and J by 8 bases, with 13 bases between them. The CDR3 region has the DNA TGTGCCAGCAGTGACTCGCCGGAGGGCGGCGGCTACACCTTC. It yields the protein CASSDSPEGGGYTF.

The chain couples TRBV14 to TRBJ1-1; 7 bases are shared with TRBD1. V was clipped by 5 bases and J by 5 bases; unmatched bases: 5. This CDR3 region has 13 residues. From germline, CDR1 is SGHDN and CDR2 FVKESK. The CDR3: CASSADRATEAFF. The CDR3 nucleotides read TGTGCCAGCAGCGCAGACAGGGCTACTGAAGCTTTCTTT.

The chain has TRBV7-9 and TRBJ1-5; weak D call: TRBD1 (6 bases). The CDR3 is 15 amino acids. Trimming took off 4 bases at V and 2 bases at J, with 12 bases between the two ends. Germline CDR1 SEHNR, CDR2 FQNEAQ (reference sequence). DNA of the CDR3: TGTGCCAGCAGCTCGGGACAAGAGGGCAATCAGCCCCAGCATTTT. Translation: CASSSGQEGNQPQHF. Combining the CDR3 with reference TRBV7-9 and TRBJ1-5 gives the whole variable domain DTGVSQNPRHKITKRGQNVTFRCDPISEHNRLYWYRQTLGQGPEFLTYFQNEAQLEKSRLLSDRFSAERPKGSFSTLEIQRTEQGDSAMYLCASSSGQEGNQPQHFGDGTRLSIL.

This chain joins TRBV25-1 and TRBJ1-4; 12 nucleotides agree with TRBD1. This CDR3 has 17 amino acids. Looked up from germline, CDR1 is MGHDK and CDR2 is SYGVNS. Losses at the gene ends were 6 bases for V and 8 bases for J; bases not matched to a gene: 13. The CDR3 region has the DNA TGTGCCAGCAGCGGAACCCGGGGACAGGGGGCAGGGGAAAAACTGTTTTTT. Protein: CASSGTRGQGAGEKLFF.

CDR3 region: CSVGSGSRRRAGELFF. The CDR3 nucleotides are TGCAGCGTTGGGTCCGGGTCGAGGCGCCGCGCCGGGGAGCTGTTTTTT. The chain uses TRBV29-1 and TRBJ2-2; no firm D call. V was trimmed by 4 bases and J by 6 bases, leaving 21 bases between them. The CDR3 is 16 residues long. Germline assignment: CDR1 SQVTM and CDR2 ANQGSEA.

The genes are TRBV5-1 and TRBJ1-1; possibly TRBD1 for D (5 bases). The CDR3 has 16 residues. CDR1 is SGHRS, CDR2 YFSETQ, per germline. Trimming shortened V by 0 bases and J by 1 base, and 13 bases separated the two germline ends. CDR3 in DNA: TGCGCCAGCAGCTTGGCGGGGGGGAAAGGGAACACTGAAGCTTTCTTT. It yields the protein CASSLAGGKGNTEAFF.

The rearrangement links TRBV7-6 to TRBJ2-5; 7 bases match TRBD1. Gene TRBJ2-7 matches the end of the DNA better, so the J call may be wrong. Germline V gene data show CDR1 as SGHVS and CDR2 as FNYEAQ. This CDR3 is 12 amino acids long. CDR3 amino acids: CASGKRGLEQYF. The DNA of the CDR3 is TGTGCCAGCGGGAAGAGGGGGCTCGAGCAGTACTTC.

J is TRBJ2-7 and V is TRBV5-4; possibly TRBD1 for D (5 bases). CDR1 and CDR2 from the germline V gene are SGHNT and YYREEE (reference sequence). V was cut by 4 bases and J by 1 base, with 6 bases left in between. The CDR3 sequence is 12 residues long. CDR3 region: CASSGQSYEQYF. CDR3 nucleotides: TGTGCCAGCAGCGGACAATCCTACGAGCAGTACTTC. Full variable domain (rest looked up from reference TRBV5-4 and TRBJ2-7): ETGVTQSPTHLIKTRGQQVTLRCSSQSGHNTVSWYQQALGQGPQFIFQYYREEENGRGNFPPRFSGLQFPNYSSELNVNALELDDSALYLCASSGQSYEQYFGPGTRLTVT.

The V call is TRBV27, the J call TRBJ1-1; possibly TRBD1 for D (5 bases). CDR1 is MNHEY, CDR2 SMNVEV, per germline (reference sequence). The CDR3 has 14 amino acids. With 1 base removed from V and 4 bases from J, the gap between germline ends came to 10 bases. The CDR3 here is CASSLLGGGTEAFF. The CDR3 coding sequence is TGTGCCAGCAGTTTATTGGGGGGGGGCACTGAAGCTTTCTTT.

The genes are TRBV27 and TRBJ2-1; D may be TRBD2 (7 bases). The CDR3 has 20 amino acids. Trimming cost V 4 bases and J 0 bases, with 25 bases left between them. CDR1 and CDR2 from the germline V gene are MNHEY and SMNVEV (reference sequence). For the CDR3, the DNA is TGTGCCAGCAGTTACCGGGGGAGGGGGTTACCTGGGAACTCCTACAATGAGCAGTTCTTC. Amino acid sequence: CASSYRGRGLPGNSYNEQFF.

The gene calls are TRBV6-1 and TRBJ2-7; 8 nucleotides agree with TRBD1. The germline CDR1 and CDR2 sequences are MNHNS and SASEGT. V trimming: 4 bases; J trimming: 2 bases; junction bases outside the gene matches: 7. The CDR3 is 15 amino acids. CDR3 sequence: CASSVGSGGPYEQYF. Written as DNA, the CDR3 is TGTGCCAGCAGTGTAGGGTCAGGGGGCCCCTACGAGCAGTACTTC.

This chain connects TRBV11-3 to TRBJ2-5; 9 bases are shared with TRBD1. The CDR3 sequence is 15 residues long. The ends lost 0 bases at V and 5 bases at J; junction bases unmatched: 4. Germline-derived CDR1 and CDR2 are SGHNT and YENEEA. CDR3 DNA sequence: TGTGCCAGCAGCTTAGATGGGGGGACAGGGGAGACCCAGTACTTC. This encodes CASSLDGGTGETQYF.

V gene TRBV13 combines with J gene TRBJ2-1; 9 nucleotides match TRBD2. The CDR3 covers 14 residues. The J segment lost 8 bases and the V segment lost 7 bases, leaving 9 bases of the junction unmatched. Germline loops: CDR1 PRHDT, CDR2 FYEKMQ (reference sequence). CDR3 nucleotide sequence: TGTGCCAGCATAGATAGCGGGAGTGGGGATGAGCAGTTCTTC. This gives the protein CASIDSGSGDEQFF. The complete variable domain, with remaining parts taken from reference TRBV13 and TRBJ2-1, reads AAGVIQSPRHLIKEKRETATLKCYPIPRHDTVYWYQQGPGQDPQFLISFYEKMQSDKGSIPDRFSAQQFSDYHSELNMSSLELGDSALYFCASIDSGSGDEQFFGPGTRLTVL.

The V gene is TRBV7-2, the J gene TRBJ2-7; D remains unclear. Germline V gives CDR1 SGHTA, CDR2 FQGNSA. The CDR3 covers 14 residues. Trimming took 1 base from V and 5 from J, leaving 12 bases between them. The CDR3 spells CASSLDMSEDEQYF. CDR3 DNA: TGTGCCAGCAGCTTAGACATGAGCGAAGACGAGCAGTACTTC.

The V call is TRBV2, the J call TRBJ1-2; a possible D gene is TRBD1 (5 bases). From germline, CDR1 is SNHLY and CDR2 FYNNEI. The V end was cut by 7 bases, the J end by 5 bases, with 11 bases between. This CDR3 spans 12 amino acids. The chain's CDR3 is CASKGSGYGYTF. In nucleotides, the CDR3 is TGTGCCAGCAAGGGGTCCGGGTATGGCTACACCTTC.

Worth noting for this clone: The junction departs from germline at one end; a sequencing error may be responsible. This chain connects TRBV2 to TRBJ2-7; 10 nucleotides line up with TRBD2. Germline values: CDR1 SNHLY, CDR2 FYNNEI. The CDR3 sequence is 15 residues long. CDR3 residues: CASREGTSVWGEQYF. DNA of the CDR3: TGTGCCAGCAGGGAAGGGACTAGCGTCTGGGGCGAGCAGTACTTC.

The chain links TRBV6-5 to TRBJ1-5; D not resolved. Germline V lookup: CDR1 MNHEY, CDR2 SVGAGI. This CDR3 comprises 12 residues. The germline V and J ends were trimmed by 6 bases and 0 bases, with 3 bases remaining between them. As DNA, the CDR3 is TGTGCCAGCAGGGCTAGCAATCAGCCCCAGCATTTT. Protein: CASRASNQPQHF.

The chain is built from TRBV29-1 and TRBJ2-1; 11 bases line up with TRBD1. The V and J ends lost 7 bases and 6 bases, in that order; junction bases with no gene match: 5. Germline-derived CDR1 and CDR2 are SQVTM and ANQGSEA. This CDR3 is 13 amino acids long. CDR3 loop: CSGGTGGGNEQFF. In DNA, the CDR3 is TGCAGCGGAGGGACAGGGGGTGGCAATGAGCAGTTCTTC.

The table lists this clone with a count of one. The chain is built from TRBV7-9 and TRBJ1-4; 9 nucleotides align to TRBD1. Germline CDR1 SEHNR, CDR2 FQNEAQ (reference sequence). Trimming cost V 5 bases and J 4 bases; bases outside gene matches: 5. This CDR3 has 15 residues. In nucleotides, the CDR3 is TGTGCCAGCAGCCTTAGGACAGGGGATAATGAAAAACTGTTTTTT. It specifies CASSLRTGDNEKLFF.

This rearrangement joins TRBV5-1 to TRBJ2-1; TRBD2 might be the D (6 bases). The CDR3 is made up of 13 amino acids. CDR1 and CDR2 (germline): SGHRS, YFSETQ. V lost 7 bases and J lost 4, with 12 bases in between. CDR3 amino acids: CASSRLGYNEQFF. CDR3 nucleotides: TGCGCCAGCTCCAGACTAGGGTACAATGAGCAGTTCTTC.

The CDR3 DNA reads TGTGCCAGCAGCGTCTGGACAGCGAACTATGGCTACACCTTC. This gives the protein CASSVWTANYGYTF. V gene TRBV11-2 combines with J gene TRBJ1-2; maybe TRBD1 (6 bases). The CDR3 length is 14 residues. CDR1 and CDR2 (germline): SGHAT, FQNNGV. V dropped 5 bases and J dropped 2 bases, with 12 bases sitting between them. Based on the CDR3 plus reference TRBV11-2 and TRBJ1-2, the full variable domain is EAGVAQSPRYKIIEKRQSVAFWCNPISGHATLYWYQQILGQGPKLLIQFQNNGVVDDSQLPKDRFSAERLKGVDSTLKIQPAKLEDSAVYLCASSVWTANYGYTFGSGTRLTVV.

V gene TRBV19 combines with J gene TRBJ1-2; 11 nucleotides align to TRBD1. The V gene's germline CDR1 is LNHDA and CDR2 SQIVND (reference sequence). Germline trimming cut 3 bases from V and 10 bases from J; bases unmatched to any gene: 7. CDR3 length: 14 amino acids. Here the CDR3 DNA reads TGTGCCAGTAGTATCCGGACAGGGGGCGCGGACTACACCTTC. Its protein product is CASSIRTGGADYTF.

The V gene is TRBV19, the J gene TRBJ1-4, with a possible D match to TRBD1 (5 bases). CDR1 LNHDA and CDR2 SQIVND come from the germline V gene (reference sequence). V dropped 5 bases and J dropped 8 bases, with 15 bases sitting between them. This CDR3 spans 14 amino acids. The CDR3 sequence is CASSAPGEGEKLFF. The CDR3 bases are TGTGCCAGTAGTGCACCGGGGGAAGGGGAAAAACTGTTTTTT.

This rearrangement joins TRBV30 to TRBJ2-7; tentative D call: TRBD1 (6 bases). Germline V gene data show CDR1 as GTSNPN and CDR2 as SVGIG (reference sequence). The CDR3 runs 13 residues. Trimming removed 2 bases at V and 2 bases at J, with 10 bases between. The chain's CDR3 is CAWSLDRTYEQYF. CDR3 DNA sequence: TGTGCCTGGAGTTTGGACAGAACCTACGAGCAGTACTTC. Combining the CDR3 with reference TRBV30 and TRBJ2-7 gives the whole variable domain SQTIHQWPATLVQPVGSPLSLECTVEGTSNPNLYWYRQAAGRGLQLLFYSVGIGQISSEVPQNLSASRPQDRQFILSSKKLLLSDSGFYLCAWSLDRTYEQYFGPGTRLTVT.

The J gene is TRBJ1-2, the V gene TRBV6-5; the D is unclear. Trimming took off 10 bases at V and 3 bases at J, with 12 bases between the two ends. The CDR3 spans 12 residues. Per the germline V gene, CDR1 is MNHEY and CDR2 is SVGAGI. Here the CDR3 reads CATKAGDYGYTF. CDR3 nucleotide sequence: TGTGCCACGAAAGCCGGTGACTATGGCTACACCTTC.

The rearrangement joins TRBV10-2 to TRBJ2-1; 7 bases fit TRBD1. Germline CDR1 WSHSY, CDR2 SAAADI. This CDR3 contains 17 residues. V lost 2 bases to trimming and J lost 0 bases; unmatched junction nucleotides: 7. In DNA form, the CDR3 reads TGCGCCAGCAGTGAGACCGACAGGGCCCACTCCTACAATGAGCAGTTCTTC. It translates to CASSETDRAHSYNEQFF.

The chain has TRBV6-1 and TRBJ1-2; no reliable D call. CDR1 is MNHNS, CDR2 SASEGT, per germline. This CDR3 comprises 11 residues. V lost 7 bases and J lost 7, with 10 bases in between. The CDR3 spells CASIGGSGYTF. CDR3 DNA: TGTGCCAGCATTGGAGGGTCTGGCTACACCTTC.